This T cell receptor beta chain stems from a study of blood T cells in healthy people across ages. On the study more broadly: Capturing about one barcoded beta molecule per two T cells was achieved by template switching.

There are many counts of this clonotype. Its cognate antigen is unknown. CDR3 length equals 13 residues. CDR1 and CDR2 from the germline V gene are SGDLS and YYNGEE. V shed 2 bases and J shed 13 bases, with 18 bases lying between them. Study conclusions and caveats: The long-lived group displayed more naive CD4+ cells, plus higher diversity, than the aged donors did. Older age coincided with a roughly linear decline in TCR beta diversity per million T cells.

A sample-barcoded 5' primer and a J-beta primer mix were used in a second PCR of roughly 7 to 11 cycles. Every single cDNA molecule received a tag from a template-switch adaptor with 12 random nucleotides. TCRdb itself ran the 5' RACE reads through MiXCR, one entry per CDR3 protein. The sample carries some 1.1 million distinct CDR3 sequences, under 40% recorded once. The TCR comes from a man in his late teens or twenties in good health. The sample was blood. This chain links TRBV9 with TRBJ1-2; TRBD1 might be the D (5 bases). The CDR3, as DNA: TGTGCCAGCAGCGTGTGTAAGGGGTGTTTTTTCACCTTC. Its protein is CASSVCKGCFFTF.